The clone carrying this T cell receptor beta chain showed up just a few times. The record originates from a study of cytomegalovirus exposure and HLA in healthy donors. The CDR3 is 14 residues long. Germline V CDR1 and CDR2: SNHLY, FYNNEI. The V end lost 5 bases, the J end lost 9 bases, and 19 bases lay between the germline ends. PCR amplification relied on 60 Vbeta primers (plus 13 Jbeta primers). In the source study's methods: About 11 million of tens of millions of unique TCR beta chains were shared, per a later count. TCRdb's table, derived via immunoSEQ multiplex PCR, lists solely in-frame clones and lacks some. The V and J calls and clone size were taken over from that table, and D and trimming were inferred from the DNA. The data hold about 65,000 clones, with 55% to 65% observed a single time.

The sequence was obtained from a man between 25 and 39 years old in good health and CMV-seronegative. The sample taken for sequencing was PBMCs. The chain is built from TRBV2 and TRBJ2-5; D is possibly TRBD1 (8 bases). The chain's CDR3 is CASSPDRGGKAQYF. The CDR3 nucleotides read TGTGCCAGCAGTCCCGACAGGGGAGGGAAGGCCCAGTACTTC.